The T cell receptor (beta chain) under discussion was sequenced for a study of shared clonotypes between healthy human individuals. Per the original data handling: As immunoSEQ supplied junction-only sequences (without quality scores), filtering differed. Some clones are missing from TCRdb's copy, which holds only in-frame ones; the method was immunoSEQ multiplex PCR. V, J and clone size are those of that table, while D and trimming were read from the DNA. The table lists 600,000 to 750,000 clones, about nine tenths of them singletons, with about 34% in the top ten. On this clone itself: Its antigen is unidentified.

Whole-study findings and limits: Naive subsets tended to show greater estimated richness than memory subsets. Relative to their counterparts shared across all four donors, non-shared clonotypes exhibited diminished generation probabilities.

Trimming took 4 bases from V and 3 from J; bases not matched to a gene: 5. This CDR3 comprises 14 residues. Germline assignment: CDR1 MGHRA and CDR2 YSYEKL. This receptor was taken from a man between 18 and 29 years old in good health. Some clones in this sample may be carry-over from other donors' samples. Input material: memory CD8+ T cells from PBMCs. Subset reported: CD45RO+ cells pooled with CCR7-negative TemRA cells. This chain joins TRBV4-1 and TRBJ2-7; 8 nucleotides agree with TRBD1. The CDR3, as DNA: TGCGCCAGCAGCCCGAGGACAGGGATCTACGAGCAGTACTTC. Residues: CASSPRTGIYEQYF.